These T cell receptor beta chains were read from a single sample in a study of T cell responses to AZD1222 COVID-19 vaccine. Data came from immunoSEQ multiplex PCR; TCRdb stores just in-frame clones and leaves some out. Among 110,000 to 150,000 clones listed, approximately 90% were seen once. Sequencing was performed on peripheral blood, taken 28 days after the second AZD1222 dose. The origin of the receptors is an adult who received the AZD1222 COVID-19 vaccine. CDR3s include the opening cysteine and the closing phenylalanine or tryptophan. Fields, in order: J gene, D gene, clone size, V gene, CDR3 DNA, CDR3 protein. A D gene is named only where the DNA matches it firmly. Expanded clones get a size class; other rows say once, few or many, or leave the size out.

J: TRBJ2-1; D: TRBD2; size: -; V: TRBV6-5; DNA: TGTGCCAGCATCGTCGGGACTAGCGGGAGAGAAACGCAGTTCTTC; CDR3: CASIVGTSGRETQFF
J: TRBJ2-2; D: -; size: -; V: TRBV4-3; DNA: TGCGCCAGCAGCCAAGAAGGCGGCCACACCGGGGAGCTGTTTTTT; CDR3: CASSQEGGHTGELFF
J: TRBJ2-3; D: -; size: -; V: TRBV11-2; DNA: TGTGCCAGCAGCCCCCGTCGCGCAGGGGGCAGTGGACTAGCAGAGTATTTT; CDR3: CASSPRRAGGSGLAEYF
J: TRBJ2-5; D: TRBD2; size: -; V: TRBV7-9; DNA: TGTGCCAGCAGCTCCACCCTGGGACTAGCTGATCAAGAGACCCAGTACTTC; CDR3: CASSSTLGLADQETQYF
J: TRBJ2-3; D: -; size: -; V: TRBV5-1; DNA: TGCGCCAGCAGCTTTGAGACCAGCGGTACGCAGTATTTT; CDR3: CASSFETSGTQYF
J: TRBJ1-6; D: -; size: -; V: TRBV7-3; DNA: TGTGCCAGCAGCTTCAAGGGTGGCGATTCACCCCTCCACTTT; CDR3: CASSFKGGDSPLHF
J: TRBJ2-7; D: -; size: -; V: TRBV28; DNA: TGTGCCAGCAGTCAACCGACAGCGGGCTCCTACGAGCAGTACTTC; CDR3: CASSQPTAGSYEQYF
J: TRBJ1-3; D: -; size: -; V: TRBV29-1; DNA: TGCAGCTATAAGGCCCCGGGCAGCGGAAACACCATATATTTT; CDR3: CSYKAPGSGNTIYF
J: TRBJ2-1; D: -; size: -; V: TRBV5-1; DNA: TGCGCCAGCAGCTCGGAAGAGTCCCAGAGCAAGTTCTTC; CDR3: CASSSEESQSKFF
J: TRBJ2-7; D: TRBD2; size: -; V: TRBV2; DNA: TGTGCCAGCAGTGAACGGGAGGACCTATACGAGCAGTACTTC; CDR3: CASSEREDLYEQYF
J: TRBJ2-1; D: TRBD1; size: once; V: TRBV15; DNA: TGTGCCACCAGCCTCGGGACAGGGTCTGGAAATGAGCAGTTCTTC; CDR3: CATSLGTGSGNEQFF
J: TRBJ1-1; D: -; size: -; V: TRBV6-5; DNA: TGTGCCAGCAGTTACAGGGGATTGGGGACTGAAGCTTTCTTT; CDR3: CASSYRGLGTEAFF
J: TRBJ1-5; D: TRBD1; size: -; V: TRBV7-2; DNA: TGTGCCAGCAGCTTAGCGCTCGACAGGGCCCAGCATTTT; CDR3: CASSLALDRAQHF
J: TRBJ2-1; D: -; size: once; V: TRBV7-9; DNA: TGTGCCAGCAGCTTATGGGGGAATGAGCAGTTCTTC; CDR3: CASSLWGNEQFF
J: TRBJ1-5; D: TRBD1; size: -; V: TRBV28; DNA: TGTGCCAGCACTGACAACCCGGGACAGGGGGCCGGCGTCGGCAATCAGCCCCAGCATTTT; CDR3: CASTDNPGQGAGVGNQPQHF
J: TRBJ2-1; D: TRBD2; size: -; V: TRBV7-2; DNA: TGTGCCAGCAGCCCCGCCTCTGGGGGGGGGTTCGGTGAGCAGTTCTTC; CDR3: CASSPASGGGFGEQFF
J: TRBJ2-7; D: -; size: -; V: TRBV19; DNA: TGTGCCAGTAGTATCGGGACCGACTCCTACGAGCAGTACTTC; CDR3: CASSIGTDSYEQYF
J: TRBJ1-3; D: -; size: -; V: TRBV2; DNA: TGTGCCAGCAGCCAACGGGCTACTGGAAACACCATATATTTT; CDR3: CASSQRATGNTIYF
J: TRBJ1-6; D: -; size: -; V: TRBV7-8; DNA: TGTGCCAGCAGCCTCCACCTCCTTCTCGCGACTCCACGACGCTCACCCCTCCACTTT; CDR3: CASSLHLLLATPRRSPLHF
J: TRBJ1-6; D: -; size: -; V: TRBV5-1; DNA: TGCGCCAGCACTGCGGGGAGCTCCTATAATTCACCCCTCCACTTT; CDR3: CASTAGSSYNSPLHF
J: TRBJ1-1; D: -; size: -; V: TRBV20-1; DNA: TGCAGTGCTTCGTTACGTGATGAAGCTTTCTTT; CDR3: CSASLRDEAFF
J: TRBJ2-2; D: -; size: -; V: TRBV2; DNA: TGTGCCAGCAGGACCACGGGACTTAACACCGGGGAGCTGTTTTTT; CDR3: CASRTTGLNTGELFF
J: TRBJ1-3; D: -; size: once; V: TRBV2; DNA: TGTGCCAGCTCCACTGGAAACACCATATATTTT; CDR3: CASSTGNTIYF
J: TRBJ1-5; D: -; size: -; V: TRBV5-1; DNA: TGCGCCAGCAGCTTAGACGGAGGGGGTCAGCCCCAGCATTTT; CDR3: CASSLDGGGQPQHF
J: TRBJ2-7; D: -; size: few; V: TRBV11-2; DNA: TGTGCCAGCAGCTTCCACGGGGTTGGCTCCTACGAGCAGTACTTC; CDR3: CASSFHGVGSYEQYF
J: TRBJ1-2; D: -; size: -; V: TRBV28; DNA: TGTGCCAGCAGTTTAAGGACAGCACTTAACTATGGCTACACCTTC; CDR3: CASSLRTALNYGYTF
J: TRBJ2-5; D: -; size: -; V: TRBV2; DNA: TGTGCCAGCACGGCGAGACTGGTACAAGAGACCCAGTACTTC; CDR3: CASTARLVQETQYF
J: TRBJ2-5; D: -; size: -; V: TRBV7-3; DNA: TGTGCCAGCAGCTTAAACGGGGGGACCCAGTACTTC; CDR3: CASSLNGGTQYF
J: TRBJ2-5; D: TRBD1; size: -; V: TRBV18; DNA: TGTGCCAGCTCACCACCGACAGGGGGCAAGGAGACCCAGTACTTC; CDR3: CASSPPTGGKETQYF
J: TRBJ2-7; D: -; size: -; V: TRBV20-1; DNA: TGCAGTGCTAGCGGACAGCACGAGCAGTACTTC; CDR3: CSASGQHEQYF
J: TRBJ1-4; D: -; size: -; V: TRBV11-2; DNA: TGTGCCAGCTCGGGGGCCGTACAGGAAAAACTGTTTTTT; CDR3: CASSGAVQEKLFF
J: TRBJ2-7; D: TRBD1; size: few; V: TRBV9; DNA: TGTGCCAGCAGCGCCACGACAGGGACATACGAGCAGTACTTC; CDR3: CASSATTGTYEQYF
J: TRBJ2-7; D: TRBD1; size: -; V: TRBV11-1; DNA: TGTGCCAGCAGCTTTAAGGGGGCTGGCGAGCAGTACTTC; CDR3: CASSFKGAGEQYF
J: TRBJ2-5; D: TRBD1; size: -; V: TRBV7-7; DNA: TGTGCTAGCAGCTCGGGACAGGGGGGTCAAGAGACCCAGTACTTC; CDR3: CASSSGQGGQETQYF
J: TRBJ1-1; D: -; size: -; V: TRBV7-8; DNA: TGTGCCAGCAGCCCTATTTTATGGGACAAGAACACTGAAGCTTTCTTT; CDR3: CASSPILWDKNTEAFF
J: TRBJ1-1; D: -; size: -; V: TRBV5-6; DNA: TGTGCCAGCAGCAGCCAAACTGGGATGAACACTGAAGCTTTCTTT; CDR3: CASSSQTGMNTEAFF
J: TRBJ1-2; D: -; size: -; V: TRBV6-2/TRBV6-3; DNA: TGTGCCAGCAGTTACGGTGGCGGCTACACCTTC; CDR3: CASSYGGGYTF
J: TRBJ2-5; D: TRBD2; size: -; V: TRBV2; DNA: TGTGCCAGCGGGTGGGGGGGGTCCCAAGAGACCCAGTACTTC; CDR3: CASGWGGSQETQYF
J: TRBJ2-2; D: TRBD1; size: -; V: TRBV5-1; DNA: TGCGCCAGCAGAGTGGCAGGGGGCGGGATCCGCACCGGGGAGCTGTTTTTT; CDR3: CASRVAGGGIRTGELFF
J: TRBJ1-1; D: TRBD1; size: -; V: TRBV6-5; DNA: TGTGCCAGCAGTTCCGCGGACAGGGGAGGGAACACTGAAGCTTTCTTT; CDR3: CASSSADRGGNTEAFF
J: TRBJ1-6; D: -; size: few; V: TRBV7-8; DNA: TGTGCCAGCAGCCGAGACTTACCAGGGGTAAGCAATTCACCCCTCCACTTT; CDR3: CASSRDLPGVSNSPLHF
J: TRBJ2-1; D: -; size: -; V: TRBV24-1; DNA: TGTGCCACCAGTGACGTTACCACAGGGAGCAATGAGCAGTTCTTC; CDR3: CATSDVTTGSNEQFF
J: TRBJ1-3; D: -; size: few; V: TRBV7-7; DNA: TGTGCTAGCAGCAGGTTTATCGGAAACACCATATATTTT; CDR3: CASSRFIGNTIYF
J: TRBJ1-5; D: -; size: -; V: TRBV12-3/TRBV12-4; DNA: TGTGCCAGCAGGGGGCAGGTGTCTCAGCCCCAGCATTTT; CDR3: CASRGQVSQPQHF
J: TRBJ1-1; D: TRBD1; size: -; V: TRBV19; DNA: TGTGCCACGGCACCCCGGGACAGATCTGAAGCTTTCTTT; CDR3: CATAPRDRSEAFF
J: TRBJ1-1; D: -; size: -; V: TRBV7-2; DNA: TGTGCCAGCAGCGAGGGCAGGGTGGTCACTGAAGCTTTCTTT; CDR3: CASSEGRVVTEAFF
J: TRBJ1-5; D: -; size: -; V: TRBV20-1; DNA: TGCAGTGCTAGGGATGTCGGGCCCCAGCATTTT; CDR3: CSARDVGPQHF
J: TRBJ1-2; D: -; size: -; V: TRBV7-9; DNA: TGTGCCAGCAGCTTAGGAATCCAGGAGGGGGGCTACACCTTC; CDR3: CASSLGIQEGGYTF
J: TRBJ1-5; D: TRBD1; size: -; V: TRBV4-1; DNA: TGCGCCAGCAGTCCCGGACAGGGTCTTCAGCCCCAGCATTTT; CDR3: CASSPGQGLQPQHF
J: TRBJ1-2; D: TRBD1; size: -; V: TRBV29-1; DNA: TGCAGCGTTGGACAGGGGGCGTATGGCTACACCTTC; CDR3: CSVGQGAYGYTF
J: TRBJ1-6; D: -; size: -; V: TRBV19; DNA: TGTGCCAGTACACAGCCGAGCTCCTATAATTCACCCCTCCACTTT; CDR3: CASTQPSSYNSPLHF
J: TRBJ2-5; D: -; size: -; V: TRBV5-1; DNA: TGCGCCAGCAGCTTGGAACTAGGTCAAGAGACCCAGTACTTC; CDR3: CASSLELGQETQYF
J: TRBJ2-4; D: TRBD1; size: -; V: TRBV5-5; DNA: TGTGCCAGCAGCTTGGGGACGGGACAGGGGGTTGACATTCAGTACTTC; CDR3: CASSLGTGQGVDIQYF
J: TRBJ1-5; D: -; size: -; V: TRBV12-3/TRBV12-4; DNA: TGTGCCAGCAGTTTAGTAGGCGATCAGCCCCAGCATTTT; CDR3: CASSLVGDQPQHF
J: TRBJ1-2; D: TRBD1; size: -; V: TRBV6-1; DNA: TGTGCCAGCAGTGAATTGGTCGGGACAGGGGATTTTAACTATGGCTACACCTTC; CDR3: CASSELVGTGDFNYGYTF
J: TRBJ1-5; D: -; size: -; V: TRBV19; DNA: TGTGCCAGTAGTGCCACCGCTCAGAGCAATCAGCCCCAGCATTTT; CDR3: CASSATAQSNQPQHF
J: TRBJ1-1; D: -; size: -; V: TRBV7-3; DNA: TGTGCCAGCAGCTTAAGCCCCTTTGGGGGGAGGGGCACTGAAGCTTTCTTT; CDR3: CASSLSPFGGRGTEAFF